The 8 T cell receptor beta chains reported below all come from one sample, sequenced in a study of cytomegalovirus exposure and HLA in healthy donors. This PCR relied on a set of 60 Vbeta primers and 13 Jbeta primers. The assay was immunoSEQ multiplex PCR, and TCRdb's table has in-frame clones only and misses some. The sample lists under 200,000 clones, around three quarters occurring once. The sequenced sample was PBMCs. The receptors derive from a woman between 50 and 59 years old in good health and CMV-seropositive.

Regarding this clone: The same CDR3 is also encoded by other DNA sequences in this sample. This chain joins TRBV18 and TRBJ1-1, with a tentative D call TRBD1 (6 bases). The CDR3 consists of 14 residues. Germline values: CDR1 KGHSH, CDR2 LQKENI. V was cut by 3 bases and J by 1 base, with 9 bases left in between. The CDR3 is CASSPQTGNTEAFF. CDR3 nucleotides: TGTGCCAGCTCACCCCAGACAGGGAACACTGAAGCTTTCTTT.

The J gene is TRBJ1-2, the V gene TRBV9, with D possibly matching TRBD1 (5 bases). The germline CDR1 and CDR2 sequences are SGDLS and YYNGEE. The CDR3 loop spans 19 amino acids. V was clipped by 0 bases and J by 2 bases, with 23 bases between them. The CDR3, as DNA: TGTGCCAGCAGCGTAGACGGGCGGCGCCAGACGGAGGGGAACTATGGCTACACCTTC. Its translation is CASSVDGRRQTEGNYGYTF.

The chain couples TRBV7-9 to TRBJ1-2; tentatively, D is TRBD1 (6 bases). Germline V gene sequence: CDR1 SEHNR, CDR2 FQNEAQ (reference sequence). The CDR3 is 17 amino acids. The V end lost 1 base, the J end lost 0 bases, and 15 bases lay between the germline ends. The CDR3 is CASSLEISGTPNYGYTF. The CDR3 DNA reads TGTGCCAGCAGCTTAGAGATTTCCGGGACACCTAACTATGGCTACACCTTC.

The rearrangement uses TRBV5-4 and TRBJ2-3; a weak D match, TRBD1 (7 bases). Germline V gives CDR1 SGHNT, CDR2 YYREEE (reference sequence). The V end lost 4 bases, the J end lost 0 bases, and 12 bases lay between the germline ends. This CDR3 has 15 amino acids. CDR3 residues: CASSRGRGSTDTQYF. In nucleotides, the CDR3 is TGTGCCAGCAGCAGGGGGCGGGGTAGCACAGATACGCAGTATTTT.

V is TRBV28 and J is TRBJ2-1, with 9 bases that match TRBD2. V lost 2 bases and J lost 5; bases outside the gene matches: 10. Germline CDR1 MDHEN, CDR2 SYDVKM. This CDR3 has 17 amino acids. The CDR3 region is CASSLRRGGASNNEQFF. The CDR3 DNA sequence: TGTGCCAGCAGTTTACGGCGCGGGGGGGCCTCAAACAATGAGCAGTTCTTC.

The chain joins TRBV9 to TRBJ2-3; weak D call: TRBD1 (6 bases). CDR3 length equals 16 residues. The germline CDR1 and CDR2 sequences are SGDLS and YYNGEE. Trimming left V 1 base short and J 3 bases short, with 15 bases between. The CDR3 nucleotides read TGTGCCAGCAGCGTACTATGGGGAAGGGGGACAGATACGCAGTATTTT. The encoded protein is CASSVLWGRGTDTQYF.

The V gene is TRBV10-1, the J gene TRBJ1-4; weak D call: TRBD1 (5 bases). CDR1 and CDR2 (germline): WNHNN, SYGVQD (reference sequence). Trimming stripped 10 bases from V and 0 bases from J, with 12 bases between. There are 14 residues in the CDR3. CDR3 amino acids: CATWDSATNEKLFF. The DNA of the CDR3 is TGCGCCACCTGGGACTCTGCAACTAATGAAAAACTGTTTTTT.

The CDR3 bases are TGTGCCAGTAGTATTTCTCCCGCGGAGAACACTGAAGCTTTCTTT. Translation gives CASSISPAENTEAFF. The chain carries TRBV19 and TRBJ1-1; D gene ambiguous. The CDR3 runs to 15 residues. Germline V gene sequence: CDR1 LNHDA, CDR2 SQIVND (reference sequence). Trimming cost V 3 bases and J 1 base, with 12 bases left between them.